This entry lists 11 T cell receptor beta chains sequenced from one sample in a study of blood T cells in healthy people across ages. It was with a sample-barcoded 5' primer and a J-beta primer mix that a second PCR of roughly 7 to 11 cycles was run. A single record per CDR3 protein comes from TCRdb applying MiXCR to the 5' RACE reads. The repertoire holds 1.8 million or so distinct CDR3 sequences, 35% to 50% seen once, with roughly 23% in the top ten. The sample taken for sequencing was blood. The receptor set was obtained from a human donor in good health.

The rearrangement links TRBV5-4 to TRBJ2-1, with a possible D match to TRBD2 (5 bases). The CDR3 contains 13 residues. The V gene's germline CDR1 is SGHNT and CDR2 YYREEE (reference sequence). V was clipped by 1 base and J by 9 bases, with 11 bases between them. In nucleotides, the CDR3 is TGTGCCAGCAGCTTGAGAACGGGGAGTGAGCAGTTCTTC. Translated: CASSLRTGSEQFF.

The sample holds a few counts of this clonotype. The chain carries TRBV5-5 and TRBJ2-1; D gene uncertain. The V gene lost 1 base and the J gene lost 4 bases, with 12 bases spanning the gap. CDR3 length equals 15 residues. The germline CDR1 and CDR2 sequences are SGHKS and YYEKEE (reference sequence). The CDR3 bases are TGTGCCAGCAGCTTGTCACGAACAAATTACAATGAGCAGTTCTTC. This sequence encodes CASSLSRTNYNEQFF.

This clonotype appeared a few times. The chain joins TRBV24-1 to TRBJ1-1, with D uncertain. From germline, CDR1 is KGHDR and CDR2 SFDVKD. The CDR3 loop spans 13 amino acids. V lost 6 bases, J lost 2 bases, and 9 bases lay in between. This chain's CDR3 is CATSNSFNTEAFF. The CDR3 nucleotides are TGTGCCACCAGTAACAGTTTCAACACTGAAGCTTTCTTT.

This clonotype has at least ten counts. The V gene is TRBV7-9, the J gene TRBJ2-5, with D unresolved. The germline V and J ends were trimmed by 3 bases and 1 base, with 9 bases remaining between them. The CDR3 is made up of 14 amino acids. Per the germline V gene, CDR1 is SEHNR and CDR2 is FQNEAQ (reference sequence). The CDR3: CASSFSGIQETQYF. DNA for the CDR3: TGTGCCAGCAGCTTCTCCGGCATCCAAGAGACCCAGTACTTC.

V usage is TRBV21-1 and J usage is TRBJ2-7; TRBD1 was called by the table and not checked on the DNA. TRBV21-1 is assigned pseudogene status. The CDR3 spans 16 residues. This CDR3 reads CASSKSLTERSYEQYF. DNA for the CDR3: TGTGCCAGCAGCAAATCCTTGACAGAGCGCTCCTACGAGCAGTACTTC.

This clonotype was seen repeatedly, ten times or more. The chain is built from TRBV5-6 and TRBJ2-3, with 7 positions matching TRBD2. The CDR3 runs to 15 residues. Germline V gene data show CDR1 as SGHDT and CDR2 as YYEEEE. V lost 4 bases, J lost 4 bases, and 9 bases stayed unmatched. CDR3 coding DNA: TGTGCCAGCAGCACGGGACTAACCCAGGCAGATACGCAGTATTTT. It specifies CASSTGLTQADTQYF. The entire variable domain, with the rest obtained from reference TRBV5-6 and TRBJ2-3, is as follows: DAGVTQSPTHLIKTRGQQVTLRCSPKSGHDTVSWYQQALGQGPQFIFQYYEEEERQRGNFPDRFSGHQFPNYSSELNVNALLLGDSALYLCASSTGLTQADTQYFGPGTRLTVL.

The gene calls are TRBV7-9 and TRBJ2-1; D possibly corresponds to TRBD2 (5 bases). Germline-derived CDR1 and CDR2 are SEHNR and FQNEAQ (reference sequence). Trimming cost V 6 bases and J 3 bases, with 15 bases left between them. The CDR3 is made up of 15 amino acids. The CDR3 region is CASSLIGADYNEQFF. The CDR3, as DNA: TGTGCCAGCAGTTTAATTGGAGCGGACTACAATGAGCAGTTCTTC.

The chain employs TRBV12-3 or TRBV12-4 and TRBJ1-2; D call uncertain. The V end lost 2 bases, the J end lost 8 bases, and 9 bases lay between the germline ends. The CDR3 is 12 residues long. In nucleotides, the CDR3 is TGTGCCAGCAGTTTAAGAGCCGTGGGCTACACCTTC. It is translated as CASSLRAVGYTF.

This clonotype was counted a few times. This chain joins TRBV15 and TRBJ2-3; 7 nucleotides line up with TRBD1. The CDR3 is 16 amino acids. The germline V gene encodes CDR1 LNHNV and CDR2 YYDKDF (reference sequence). V shed 3 bases, J shed 2 bases, and the junction held 8 bases outside the gene matches. In nucleotides, the CDR3 is TGTGCCACCAGCAGGGAGACAGGGCCCTCCACAGATACGCAGTATTTT. Its translation: CATSRETGPSTDTQYF.

Note on this clonotype: It may be a read error: a sequence one base away is much more abundant. The rearrangement joins TRBV29-1 to TRBJ2-4, with D possibly TRBD1 on 6 matching bases. This CDR3 is 14 amino acids long. Germline CDR1 is SQVTM and CDR2 is ANQGSEA. The V end lost 7 bases, the J end lost 13 bases, and 26 bases lay between the germline ends. The DNA for the CDR3 is TGCAGCGCCTCCACGGACAGTGCCAGGAATGAGCAGTACTTC. Translating it yields CSASTDSARNEQYF.

This clonotype occurred once. The chain joins TRBV4-3 to TRBJ1-5; D is undetermined. The germline V gene has CDR1 LGHNA and CDR2 YSLEER. V lost 6 bases and J lost 0, with 12 bases in between. The CDR3 loop spans 15 amino acids. The CDR3, as DNA: TGCGCCAGCAGTCCGGCGTACTATAGCAATCAGCCCCAGCATTTT. Translated: CASSPAYYSNQPQHF.